This TCR beta chain was identified during a study of cytomegalovirus exposure and HLA in healthy donors. Study outcomes and limitations: Later on, an analysis tied 15,000 or so TCR beta sequences to HLA alleles at 0.05 false discovery rate. TCR beta chains associated with HLA were, in a later analysis, more clonally expanded than equally common others.

The PCR used 60 Vbeta and 13 Jbeta primers. The protocol was immunoSEQ multiplex PCR, while the TCRdb copy is restricted to in-frame clones and leaves out a portion. The data hold approximately 240,000 clones, with roughly 90% observed a single time. In the case of this clone: The target antigen is unknown.

CDR3 length equals 13 residues. The trim removed 3 bases at V and 0 bases at J, leaving 0 bases unmatched. The germline CDR1 and CDR2 sequences are GTSNPN and SVGIG (reference sequence). Material for sequencing was PBMCs. This clonotype was sampled from a woman between 18 and 29 years old in good health and CMV-seronegative. The rearrangement links TRBV30 to TRBJ2-7; TRBD1 matches at 9 bases. The CDR3 sequence is CAWRDRGSYEQYF. The DNA of the CDR3 is TGTGCCTGGAGGGACAGGGGCTCCTACGAGCAGTACTTC.